Here is one T cell receptor beta chain with its context. Its antigen is undetermined. Sequencing was performed with immunoSEQ multiplex PCR; in TCRdb, only in-frame clones are kept and a portion is missing. This sample has fewer than 500,000 clones, with about 93% found just once. These data are taken from a study of Ad26.COV2.S vaccination and SARS-CoV-2 variants. Findings of the study overall: Vaccinees displayed broader spike-specific TCR repertoires than placebo recipients.

V dropped 3 bases and J dropped 6 bases, with 10 bases sitting between them. Germline loops: CDR1 SGHDT, CDR2 YYEEEE. The CDR3 length is 14 residues. The sample's treatment: some 20 received Ad26.COV2.S at low or high dose, single or two shots; five or six received placebo; per-sample allocation not given. The study sampled participants on day 63 after the first vaccine or placebo injection. Sequencing was performed on peripheral blood, taken in a trial of Ad26.COV2.S vaccine versus placebo. The sequence was collected from a person aged 18-60 years who received the Ad26.COV2.S COVID-19 vaccine or a placebo. The V and J genes are TRBV5-6 and TRBJ1-6, with D uncertain. CDR3 bases: TGTGCCAGCAGCTGGCAGTCTCTTAATTCACCCCTCCACTTT. Its translation is CASSWQSLNSPLHF. Full variable domain (missing parts from reference TRBV5-6 and TRBJ1-6): DAGVTQSPTHLIKTRGQQVTLRCSPKSGHDTVSWYQQALGQGPQFIFQYYEEEERQRGNFPDRFSGHQFPNYSSELNVNALLLGDSALYLCASSWQSLNSPLHFGNGTRLTVT.